This record looks at one T cell receptor (beta chain) sequence and its context. Its cognate antigen has yet to be identified. No clone much larger than this one lies a single base away; base qualities are absent. The CDR3 regions of human TCRbeta chains were analyzed by immunosequencing. From the authors' description of their analysis: TCRs in the repertoires were compared against a reference library of SARS-CoV-2-specific TCRs that had been generated with the MIRA antigen-specificity platform. Breadth was defined as the fraction of unique TCRs that were SARS-CoV-2-associated. Depth was defined as the fraction of total T cells that were SARS-CoV-2-associated. Using the MIRA data, each spike-specific TCR was mapped to the spike region that the TCR reacts to and placed in a CD4 or CD8 class. Log10-transformed breadth and depth values were compared by one-way ANOVA with Sidak's multiple comparisons tests. Held by TCRdb, this immuneACCESS table contains in-frame sequences only and omits some clones. Under half of the omission traces to an unresolved V gene where checked; the cause of the rest is unknown. The V and J calls and clone size are taken from that table; D and trimming were inferred from the DNA. The sample table contains about 76,000 clones; only one count was recorded for roughly 80% of them. The ten largest clones represent approximately 27% of the sample.

In the paper's terms, the time point label means: about 28 days (+/-7) after the second vaccine dose. What this sample's treatment or condition label stands for: meningococcal conjugate vaccine given as trial control. Vaccinee samples were obtained from the UK trials COV001 and COV002, which included a single-blind randomized controlled phase 2/3 trial of AZD1222 (ChAdOx1 nCoV-19) in healthy adults. For TCRbeta chain sequencing, PBMC samples were collected from trial participants at day 0 and at day 28 after the second dose. This entry belongs to a study of T cell responses to AZD1222 COVID-19 vaccine listed by TCRdb under 2021. Background on the whole study: A total of approximately 250 trial participants underwent TCR sequencing, of whom 200 to 220 had received two doses of AZD1222 and about 25 had received two doses of the MenACWY control vaccine. Trial participants were enrolled by age into subgroups of 18-55, 56-69 and 70-plus years, and 148, 28 and 57 TCR-sequenced participants, respectively, were included in these subgroups.

CDR1 and CDR2, looked up from the germline V gene, are MNHEY and SVGAGI. The CDR3 goes from the cysteine to the phenylalanine over 13 residues. CDR3 DNA only is kept here, 39 bases in frame from base 1. V loses 11 bases of germline sequence and J loses 4 bases, and the interval between the two ends is 15 bases. Results and caveats for the whole study, not just this receptor: Participants were mostly white British, with more females than males. The authors suggested clonal diversity may have been underestimated. Reportedly, close to half of the unique spike-specific TCRs recognized epitopes lying outside the regions that are mutated in the B.1.351 and B.1.1.7 variants. No day 14 peak-response samples were available, so repertoires were characterized only after the peak T cell response. In the small 56-69-year group, the increase in depth fell short of significance, most likely because of low power. CD4 TCRs associated with the vaccine covered the entire spike protein, and the dominant responses were in regions 160-218 and 743-854. Conclusions about previously exposed vaccinees were limited because only a handful of AZD1222 recipients were SARS-CoV-2 seropositive at baseline. After two AZD1222 doses, spike-specific TCR breadth and depth were significantly higher than at day 0 and than in MenACWY recipients.

The V and J genes are TRBV6-5 and TRBJ1-5; matching of 5 bases hints at TRBD1 as the D gene. This sequence originates from an adult who received the MenACWY meningococcal vaccine as a control. The sequencing used peripheral blood, collected 28 days after the second dose of the MenACWY control vaccine. The CDR3 corresponds to CAGGTPSNQPQHF. At the DNA level, the sequence is TGTGCCGGGGGGACGCCATCTAATCAGCCCCAGCATTTT.